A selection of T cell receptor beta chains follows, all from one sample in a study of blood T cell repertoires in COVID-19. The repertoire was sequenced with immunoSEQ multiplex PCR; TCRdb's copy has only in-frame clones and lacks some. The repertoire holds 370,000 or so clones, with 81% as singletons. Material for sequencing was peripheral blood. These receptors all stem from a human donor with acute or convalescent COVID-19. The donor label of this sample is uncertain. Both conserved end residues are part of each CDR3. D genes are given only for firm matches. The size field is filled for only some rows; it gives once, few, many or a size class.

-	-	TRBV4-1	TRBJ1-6	TGCGCCAGCAGCCAGGCTGCGAACGGCGGAATGTCACCCCTCCACTTT	CASSQAANGGMSPLHF
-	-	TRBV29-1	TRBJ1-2	TGCCGCGCCCCGGGACCGGGGGCGGGGGGCAACACCTTC	CRAPGPGAGGNTF
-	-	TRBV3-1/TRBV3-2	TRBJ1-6	TGTGCCAGCAGCCAACACCAGGATAATTCACCCCTCCACTTT	CASSQHQDNSPLHF
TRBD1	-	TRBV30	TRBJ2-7	TGTGCCTGGAGTGTAGGACAGGGTGTCGCCTACGAGCAGTACTTC	CAWSVGQGVAYEQYF
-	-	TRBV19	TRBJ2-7	TGTGCCAGTAGTATGGCGAGGTCTCCCTACGAGCAGTACTTC	CASSMARSPYEQYF
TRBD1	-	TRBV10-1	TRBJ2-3	TGCGCCAGCAGAAAGACAGGGGATGGCACAGATACGCAGTATTTT	CASRKTGDGTDTQYF
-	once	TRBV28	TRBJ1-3	TGTGCCAGCAGTTTATCCCGGACAGCCGGAAACACCATATATTTT	CASSLSRTAGNTIYF
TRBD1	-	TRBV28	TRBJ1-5	TGTGCCAGCAGTTTATTTCTTGGGACAGGGTTTAGCCCAAAAAATCAGCCCCAGCATTTT	CASSLFLGTGFSPKNQPQHF
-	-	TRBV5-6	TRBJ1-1	TGTGCCAGCACCAATCCGACACCGAACACTGAAGCTTTCTTT	CASTNPTPNTEAFF
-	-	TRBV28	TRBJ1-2	TGTGCCAGCGGACTACGTACCGGGACCCTCAAAGGTGGCTACACCTTC	CASGLRTGTLKGGYTF
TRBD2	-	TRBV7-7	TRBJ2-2	TGTGCCAGCAGCTTCGGGACTAGCGGGGGCGGGGAGCTGTTTTTT	CASSFGTSGGGELFF
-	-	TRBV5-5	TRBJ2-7	TGTGCCAGCAGCCGAGAATGGCAGGGATACGAGCAGTACTTC	CASSREWQGYEQYF
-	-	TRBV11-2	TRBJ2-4	TGTGCCAGCAGCTTTTCCCGAAACATTCAGTACTTC	CASSFSRNIQYF
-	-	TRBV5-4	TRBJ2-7	TGTGCCAGCAGCTTGGTACAGGGTGAGCAGTACTTC	CASSLVQGEQYF
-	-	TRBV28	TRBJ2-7	TGTGCCAGCAGCCCCCCGGAGCGCTACGAGCAGTACTTC	CASSPPERYEQYF
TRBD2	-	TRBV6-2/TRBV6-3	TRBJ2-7	TGTGCCAGCAGTTCCGGGTGGAGCGGGAGAGGCGAGCAGTACTTC	CASSSGWSGRGEQYF
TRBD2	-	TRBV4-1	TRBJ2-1	TGCGCCAGCAGCCAAGTAGGCCAGCGGGAGGCCCGTAGCTCCTACAATGAGCAGTTCTTC	CASSQVGQREARSSYNEQFF
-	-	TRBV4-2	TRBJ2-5	TGTGCCAGCAGCCAAGTTCAGGGGGAGACCCAGTACTTC	CASSQVQGETQYF
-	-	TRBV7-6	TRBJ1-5	TGTGCCAGCAGCTTAGCTAACTATCAGCCCCAGCATTTT	CASSLANYQPQHF
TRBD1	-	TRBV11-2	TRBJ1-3	TGTGCCAGCAGCTTAACAACAGGGGGCATGGGAAACACCATATATTTT	CASSLTTGGMGNTIYF
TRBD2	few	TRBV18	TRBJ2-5	TGTGCCAGCTCACCACTGATCAGGGAGGGGGAGACCCAGTACTTC	CASSPLIREGETQYF
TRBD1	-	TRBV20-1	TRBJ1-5	TGCAGTGCTAGTGTGGACAGGAATCAGCCCCAGCATTTT	CSASVDRNQPQHF
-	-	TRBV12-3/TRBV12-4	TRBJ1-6	TGTGCCAGCAGTGTAATCCCCAATTCACCCCTCCACTTT	CASSVIPNSPLHF
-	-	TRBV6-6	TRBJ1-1	TGTGCCAGCAGCGCTCTAAGGGGCTCGAACACTGAAGCTTTCTTT	CASSALRGSNTEAFF
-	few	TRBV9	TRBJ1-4	TGTGCCAGCAGCGTATCGACCGAGCTAGCAACTAATGAAAAACTGTTTTTT	CASSVSTELATNEKLFF
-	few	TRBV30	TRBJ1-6	TGTGCCTCGGGGGTTAGTCTCAATTCACCCCTCCACTTT	CASGVSLNSPLHF
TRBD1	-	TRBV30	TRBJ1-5	TGTGCCTGGAGTGTACAGGGCAGGGGGAACAATCAGCCCCAGCATTTT	CAWSVQGRGNNQPQHF